Listed below are T cell receptor beta chains from one sample, sequenced in a study of Graves' ophthalmopathy and Graves' hyperthyroidism. TCRdb re-called the multiplex PCR reads with MiXCR, one entry per CDR3 protein. Of about 220,000 distinct CDR3 sequences listed, 20% to 25% are singletons. Sequenced input: peripheral blood. The receptors shown here come from a woman aged 45 to 65 with Graves' ophthalmopathy. Each CDR3 is given with its conserved first and last residue. D genes are given only for firm matches. Only some rows state a clone size, as once, few, many or a class for expanded clones.

V gene	J gene	D gene	CDR3 length	clone size	CDR3 protein	CDR3 DNA
TRBV20-1	TRBJ2-5	TRBD2	13	many	CSATTSGRQTQYF	TGCAGTGCCACGACTAGCGGGAGACAGACCCAGTACTTC
TRBV24-1	TRBJ2-2	TRBD1	16	few	CATSDPGQGGTGELFF	TGTGCCACCAGTGATCCGGGACAGGGCGGGACCGGGGAGCTGTTTTTT
TRBV24-1	TRBJ1-2	TRBD1	13	many	CATSTDRVAGYTF	TGTGCCACCAGTACGGACAGGGTGGCTGGCTACACCTTC
TRBV4-2	TRBJ2-2	TRBD2	16	NA	CASNRGASGNTGELFF	TGTGCCAGCAACCGGGGTGCTAGCGGGAACACCGGGGAGCTGTTTTTT
TRBV12-3/TRBV12-4	TRBJ2-4	TRBD2	18	many	CASRGGLAGGWGKNIQYF	TGTGCCAGCAGGGGCGGACTAGCGGGAGGATGGGGCAAAAACATTCAGTACTTC
TRBV28	TRBJ1-5	NA	14	NA	CASSDVTGNQPQHF	TGTGCCAGCAGTGACGTGACCGGCAATCAGCCCCAGCATTTT
TRBV18	TRBJ2-3	NA	13	few	CASSYLSTDTQYF	TGTGCCAGCTCATACTTGAGCACAGATACGCAGTATTTT
TRBV6-1	TRBJ2-2	TRBD1	16	many	CASKKDGTGVTGELFF	TGTGCCAGCAAAAAGGATGGGACAGGAGTCACCGGGGAGCTGTTTTTT
TRBV7-8	TRBJ1-5	NA	13	NA	CATSNSQQSAQHF	TGTGCCACCTCTAACAGCCAGCAATCAGCCCAGCATTTT
TRBV14	TRBJ1-2	NA	15	NA	CASSQGGRPDYGYTF	TGTGCCAGCAGCCAAGGGGGTCGGCCGGACTATGGCTACACCTTC
TRBV6-2/TRBV6-3	TRBJ2-7	TRBD1	15	many	CASRSGTGWIYEQYF	TGTGCCAGCAGATCCGGGACAGGGTGGATTTACGAGCAGTACTTC
TRBV6-2/TRBV6-3	TRBJ2-4	NA	14	NA	CASSYRVGKNIQYF	TGTGCCAGCAGCTACAGGGTTGGCAAAAACATTCAGTACTTC
TRBV7-2	TRBJ2-7	TRBD1	16	many	CASSLMMGSTGAEQYF	TGTGCCAGCAGCTTAATGATGGGATCTACAGGGGCCGAGCAGTACTTC
TRBV28	TRBJ2-7	NA	12	NA	CASTGQVYEQYF	TGTGCCAGCACGGGCCAGGTCTACGAGCAGTACTTC
TRBV5-6	TRBJ1-2	NA	14	once	CASSRSEGNYGYTF	TGTGCCAGCAGCCGGTCGGAGGGGAACTATGGCTACACCTTC
TRBV2	TRBJ1-1	TRBD1	16	many	CASSDNPQGGRTEAFF	TGTGCCAGCAGTGATAACCCTCAGGGGGGTCGCACTGAAGCTTTCTTT
TRBV27	TRBJ1-2	NA	13	NA	CASSLVGSGGYTF	TGTGCCAGCAGTTTAGTAGGGTCGGGTGGCTACACCTTC
TRBV30	TRBJ1-2	NA	14	NA	CAWSRETSYYGYTF	TGTGCCTGGAGTCGGGAGACTAGCTACTATGGCTACACCTTC
TRBV6-1	TRBJ1-2	NA	15	many	CASSEGLQATYGYTF	TGTGCCAGCAGTGAAGGGCTACAGGCTACCTATGGCTACACCTTC
TRBV4-1	TRBJ2-2	TRBD1	15	many	CASRLGQGASGELFF	TGCGCCAGCAGACTCGGACAGGGGGCGTCCGGGGAGCTGTTTTTT
TRBV9	TRBJ2-7	NA	16	many	CASSGEGGRWAYEQYF	TGTGCCAGCAGCGGGGAAGGGGGACGGTGGGCCTACGAGCAGTACTTC
TRBV15	TRBJ1-5	NA	15	many	CATSRDGASNQPQHF	TGTGCCACCAGCAGAGATGGAGCTAGCAATCAGCCCCAGCATTTT
TRBV6-2/TRBV6-3	TRBJ2-7	NA	13	many	CASNGLSSYEQYF	TGTGCCAGCAATGGGCTTAGCTCCTACGAGCAGTACTTC
TRBV6-2/TRBV6-3	TRBJ1-2	NA	13	many	CASSAATGYGYTF	TGTGCCAGCAGTGCCGCTACAGGCTATGGCTACACCTTC
TRBV27	TRBJ2-2	NA	12	NA	CASGYRAGELFF	TGTGCCAGCGGGTATCGGGCCGGGGAGCTGTTTTTT
TRBV18	TRBJ2-2	NA	13	few	CASSPVRARELFF	TGTGCCAGCTCACCAGTGCGGGCCAGGGAGCTGTTTTTT
TRBV6-1	TRBJ1-5	NA	11	NA	CASSDGQPQHF	TGTGCCAGCAGTGACGGTCAGCCCCAGCATTTT
TRBV6-1	TRBJ2-3	TRBD1	14	NA	CASSDRGGSDTQYF	TGTGCCAGCAGCGACAGGGGGGGCTCGGATACGCAGTATTTT
TRBV24-1	TRBJ2-7	NA	15	NA	CATSDNSGGGYEQYF	TGTGCCACCAGTGATAATAGCGGAGGAGGCTACGAGCAGTACTTC
TRBV20-1	TRBJ2-7	TRBD2	14	many	CSARGGGISYEQYF	TGCAGTGCTAGAGGCGGGGGTATTTCCTACGAGCAGTACTTC
TRBV6-1	TRBJ2-3	NA	13	NA	CASSGGSTDTQYF	TGTGCCAGCAGTGGGGGCAGCACAGATACGCAGTATTTT
TRBV5-1	TRBJ2-7	TRBD1	16	once	CASSLAGGTGDYEQYF	TGCGCCAGCAGCTTGGCCGGCGGGACAGGGGACTACGAGCAGTACTTC
TRBV28	TRBJ1-3	NA	17	NA	CASSFLDLTRSGNTISF	TGTGCCAGCAGTTTTTTGGACCTCACGCGCTCTGGAAACACCATATCTTTT
TRBV20-1	TRBJ2-5	TRBD2	13	many	CSASERGRETQYF	TGCAGTGCTAGTGAGCGGGGGCGAGAGACCCAGTACTTC
TRBV7-8	TRBJ1-1	NA	11	many	CASSSGDRAFF	TGTGCCAGCAGCTCCGGGGACCGGGCTTTCTTT
TRBV29-1	TRBJ1-1	NA	13	many	CSVERWGITEAFF	TGCAGCGTTGAACGGTGGGGGATCACTGAAGCTTTCTTT